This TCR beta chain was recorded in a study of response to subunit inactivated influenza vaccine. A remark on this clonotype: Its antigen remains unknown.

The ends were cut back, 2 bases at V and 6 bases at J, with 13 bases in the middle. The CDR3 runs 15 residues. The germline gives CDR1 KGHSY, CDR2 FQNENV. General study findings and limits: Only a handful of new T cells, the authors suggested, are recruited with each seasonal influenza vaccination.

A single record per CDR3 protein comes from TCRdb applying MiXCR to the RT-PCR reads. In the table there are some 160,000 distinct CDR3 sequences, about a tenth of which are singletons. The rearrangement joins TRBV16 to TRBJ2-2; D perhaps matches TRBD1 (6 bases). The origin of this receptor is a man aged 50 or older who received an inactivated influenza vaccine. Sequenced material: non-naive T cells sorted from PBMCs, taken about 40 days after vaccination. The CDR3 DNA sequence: TGTGCCAGCAGCCAAGCCAGGGGTAACGCCGGGGAGCTGTTTTTT. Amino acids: CASSQARGNAGELFF.